This T cell receptor beta chain was sequenced in a study of blood T cell repertoires in COVID-19. The V gene's germline CDR1 is MDHEN and CDR2 SYDVKM. V gave up 5 bases and J gave up 1 base, with 14 bases separating them. CDR3 length: 15 residues. Original processing methods: Reference gene primers were amplified, and this amplification served to estimate nucleated cell counts. Sequencing was performed with immunoSEQ multiplex PCR; in TCRdb, only in-frame clones are kept and a portion is missing. V, J and clone size were drawn from that table, and D and trimming were deduced from the DNA. The table records roughly 190,000 clones, around nine tenths of them present only once.

The TCR sequence derives from a man aged 35 to 55 with active or convalescent COVID-19. The V and J genes are TRBV28 and TRBJ1-1; tentatively, D is TRBD1 (5 bases). The sequenced sample consisted of peripheral blood. CDR3 protein: CASSPGHVGNTEAFF. The DNA for the CDR3 is TGTGCCAGCAGTCCAGGACACGTCGGGAACACTGAAGCTTTCTTT.